This T cell receptor (beta chain) came from a study of blood T cell repertoires in COVID-19 (dated by TCRdb to 2020 to 2021). With respect to the entire study: Samples from collaborators originated in the United States, Italy and Spain and spanned both the acute and convalescent phases of COVID-19. The repertoires were released in a freely available public database meant as a resource for research on the immune response to SARS-CoV-2. Samples were obtained from the ongoing ImmuneRACE study (first 160 participants) and from about 1,300 subjects provided by 6 global collaborators. Nearly every sample came with metadata listing a de-identified subject ID, COVID-19 status, age in years and sex. The prospective study material was composed of cDNA or gDNA derived from T cells, B-cell-depleted T cells, or PBMCs. HLA class I and class II types, where available, came from metadata supplied by the sample provider rather than from assay-based typing. Deeply sampled blood TCRbeta repertoires from subjects exposed to, actively infected with, or recovered from COVID-19 were included in the dataset.

Comment on this clone: This clone's antigen is unknown. Base quality data are lacking; no much larger clone is found one base away.

The collaborating institutions used their own protocols to collect whole blood in K2EDTA tubes. For TCRbeta analysis, collaborator samples were shipped as frozen whole blood, as isolated PBMCs, or as DNA extracted from either sample type. TCRbeta CDR3 regions were amplified from genomic DNA by means of the immunoSEQ Assay, a bias-controlled multiplex PCR. The paper's data handling went like this. The number of nucleated cells in each sample was estimated by amplification of reference gene primers within the assay. To quantify the absolute abundance of each unique TCRbeta CDR3 rearrangement, sequence reads were collapsed and filtered. For each sample, productive Simpson clonality was calculated as the square root of Simpson's diversity index across productive rearrangements. This is the immuneACCESS table as TCRdb keeps it, with only in-frame sequences that have V and J called. A part of the clones is gone; compared with another copy, unresolved V genes explain less than half, and the rest is unexplained. V and J calls and clone size come straight from that table; D and trimming were deduced from the DNA. The sample table shows tens of thousands of clones, and roughly 83% are seen once. In total, the top ten clones hold roughly 18% of the sample.

Paper-wide results and their limitations: Clinical and demographic metadata were provided uncurated, with the amount varying by source and participant.

CDR1 and CDR2, looked up from the germline V gene, are SGHRS and YFSETQ. V drops 4 bases and J drops 2 bases, leaving 12 bases in between. The cysteine opens and the phenylalanine closes a CDR3 of 14 amino acids. Just the 42-base CDR3 DNA is kept, in frame starting at base 1. The chain was built from TRBV5-1 and TRBJ2-5; TRBD1 is a weak D gene call, 5 bases matching. The sample was peripheral blood. The receptor was isolated from a woman of 80 years or more with acute or convalescent COVID-19. The CDR3 sequence is CASSPGAAQETQYF. In nucleotide form, the sequence is TGCGCCAGCAGCCCTGGGGCAGCGCAAGAGACCCAGTACTTC.